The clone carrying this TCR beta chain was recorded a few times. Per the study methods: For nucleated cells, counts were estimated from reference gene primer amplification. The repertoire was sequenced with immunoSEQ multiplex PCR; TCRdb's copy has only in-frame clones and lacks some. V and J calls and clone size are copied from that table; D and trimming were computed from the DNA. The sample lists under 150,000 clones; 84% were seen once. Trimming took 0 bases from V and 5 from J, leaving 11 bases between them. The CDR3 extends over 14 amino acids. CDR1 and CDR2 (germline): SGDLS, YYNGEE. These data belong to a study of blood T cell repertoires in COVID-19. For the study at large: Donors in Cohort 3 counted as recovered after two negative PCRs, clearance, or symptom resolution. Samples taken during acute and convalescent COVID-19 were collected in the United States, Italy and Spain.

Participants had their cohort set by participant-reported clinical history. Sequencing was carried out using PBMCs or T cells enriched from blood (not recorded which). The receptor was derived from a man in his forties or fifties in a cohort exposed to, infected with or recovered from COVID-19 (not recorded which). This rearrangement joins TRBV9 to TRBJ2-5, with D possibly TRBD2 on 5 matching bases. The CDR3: CASSVGQRVETQYF. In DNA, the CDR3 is TGTGCCAGCAGCGTAGGCCAGAGGGTGGAGACCCAGTACTTC.